These 23 T cell receptor beta chains originate from one sample sequenced in a study of blood T cell repertoires in COVID-19. Sequencing was performed with immunoSEQ multiplex PCR; in TCRdb, only in-frame clones are kept and a portion is missing. The table records about 140,000 clones, 75% to 80% of them present only once. The sample comprised PBMCs or T cells enriched from blood (not recorded which). The receptor set was obtained from a woman between 50 and 59 years old who had recovered from COVID-19.

The rearrangement links TRBV9 to TRBJ1-1, with D perhaps matching TRBD1 (6 bases). The ends were cut back, 10 bases at V and 6 bases at J, with 16 bases in the middle. Per germline, CDR1 SGDLS and CDR2 YYNGEE. The CDR3 has 12 amino acids. CDR3 protein: CAGGLGASEAFF. In DNA form, the CDR3 reads TGTGCCGGCGGGCTGGGGGCTTCTGAAGCTTTCTTT. The full variable domain, completed using reference TRBV9 and TRBJ1-1, is DSGVTQTPKHLITATGQRVTLRCSPRSGDLSVYWYQQSLDQGLQFLIQYYNGEERAKGNILERFSAQQFPDLHSELNLSSLELGDSALYFCAGGLGASEAFFGQGTRLTVV.

The chain recombines TRBV5-4 with TRBJ2-2; TRBD2 agrees at 8 bases. CDR3 length: 16 amino acids. J was trimmed by 4 bases and V by 4 bases; bases with no gene match: 9. In germline, CDR1 is SGHNT, CDR2 YYREEE (reference sequence). In nucleotides, the CDR3 is TGTGCCAGCAGCAACCCGGGCGGGGGGTCCACCGGGGAGCTGTTTTTT. The encoded protein is CASSNPGGGSTGELFF.

In DNA, the CDR3 is TGTGCCAGCAGCTTAGGGCTAGCGGTCACCGGGGAGCTGTTTTTT. Its translation: CASSLGLAVTGELFF. The chain combines TRBV11-2 with TRBJ2-2, with 7 positions matching TRBD2. Germline V lookup: CDR1 SGHAT, CDR2 FQNNGV. The junction had 3 bases not matched to a gene; V was cut back by 1 base and J by 4 bases. The CDR3 has 15 residues.

The J gene is TRBJ1-1, the V gene TRBV5-1; no clear D. This CDR3 contains 13 residues. Between the trimmed V and J ends, which lost 4 bases and 0 bases, there was a span of 7 bases. In germline, CDR1 is SGHRS, CDR2 YFSETQ. This CDR3 is CASSPPVNTEAFF. DNA of the CDR3: TGCGCCAGCAGCCCCCCAGTGAACACTGAAGCTTTCTTT.

This chain connects TRBV19 to TRBJ2-7, with 14 bases fitting TRBD2. CDR3 size: 15 residues. The germline V gene encodes CDR1 LNHDA and CDR2 SQIVND (reference sequence). The V gene end was trimmed by 3 bases and the J gene end by 6 bases; junction bases not matched to a gene: 4. This chain's CDR3 is CASSMTSGRASEQYF. The CDR3 DNA follows: TGTGCCAGTAGTATGACTAGCGGGAGGGCATCCGAGCAGTACTTC.

This chain uses TRBV30 with TRBJ1-1, with 9 bases fitting TRBD1. Trimming took 3 bases from V and 8 from J; bases not matched to a gene: 7. This CDR3 spans 13 amino acids. Germline V gives CDR1 GTSNPN, CDR2 SVGIG (reference sequence). CDR3 sequence (DNA): TGTGCCTGGAGCCCGGACAGGGGTAGGGAAGCTTTCTTT. As protein: CAWSPDRGREAFF. Based on the CDR3 plus reference TRBV30 and TRBJ1-1, the full variable domain is SQTIHQWPATLVQPVGSPLSLECTVEGTSNPNLYWYRQAAGRGLQLLFYSVGIGQISSEVPQNLSASRPQDRQFILSSKKLLLSDSGFYLCAWSPDRGREAFFGQGTRLTVV.

J is TRBJ2-1 and V is TRBV20-1, with 13 positions matching TRBD2. The germline CDR1 and CDR2 sequences are DFQATT and SNEGSKA (reference sequence). J gave up 9 bases and V 3 bases, and 11 bases lay outside the gene matches. The CDR3 runs 16 residues. The CDR3 sequence: CSASPGLAGEALEQFF. Written as DNA, the CDR3 is TGCAGTGCTAGTCCCGGACTAGCGGGAGAAGCGCTTGAGCAGTTCTTC.

The chain uses TRBV5-6 and TRBJ2-7, with TRBD2 as a possible D gene (5 bases). The CDR3 loop spans 14 amino acids. The ends were cut back, 0 bases at V and 1 base at J, with 8 bases in the middle. Germline lookup yields CDR1 SGHDT and CDR2 YYEEEE. CDR3 nucleotide sequence: TGTGCCAGCAGCTTGGGGGGAGTTTCCTACGAGCAGTACTTC. Its protein product is CASSLGGVSYEQYF.

The chain recombines TRBV9 with TRBJ2-7, with 9 bases lining up with TRBD1. From germline, CDR1 is SGDLS and CDR2 YYNGEE. V was pared by 0 bases and J by 4 bases, with 5 bases of the junction left unmatched. This CDR3 is built from 15 residues. The CDR3 is CASSVDPGTGYEQYF. The CDR3 bases are TGTGCCAGCAGCGTAGACCCCGGGACAGGGTACGAGCAGTACTTC.

At least ten counts were recorded for this clone. The chain uses TRBV5-4 and TRBJ1-2, with D possibly being TRBD1 (6 bases). This CDR3 contains 16 residues. Germline-derived CDR1 and CDR2 are SGHNT and YYREEE (reference sequence). The germline V and J ends were trimmed by 4 bases and 6 bases, with 22 bases remaining between them. CDR3 sequence reads: CASSLSTGGARNGYTF. CDR3 DNA: TGTGCCAGCAGCCTCTCGACAGGTGGGGCCCGCAATGGCTACACCTTC.

The rearrangement links TRBV9 to TRBJ1-3, with D perhaps TRBD1 (5 bases). Germline CDR1 SGDLS, CDR2 YYNGEE. The length of the CDR3 is 15 residues. Trimming cost V 4 bases and J 0 bases, with 11 bases left between them. The CDR3: CASSPSGVSGNTIYF. CDR3 DNA: TGTGCCAGCAGCCCCTCGGGGGTCTCTGGAAACACCATATATTTT.

This clone was counted between two and nine times. The V call is TRBV18, the J call TRBJ2-4; weak D call: TRBD1 (6 bases). The CDR3 loop spans 13 amino acids. Trimming took 3 bases from V and 6 from J, leaving 9 bases between them. Germline V gives CDR1 KGHSH, CDR2 LQKENI. The CDR3 is CASSPQGLNIQYF. CDR3 nucleotides: TGTGCCAGCTCACCGCAGGGGCTAAACATTCAGTACTTC.

The J gene is TRBJ1-5, the V gene TRBV2; 9 positions match TRBD1. J lost 7 bases, V lost 4 bases, and 5 bases had no gene match. Germline V gives CDR1 SNHLY, CDR2 FYNNEI. The CDR3 runs 14 residues. The CDR3 protein is CASSGPGQGQPQHF. The CDR3 region has the DNA TGTGCCAGCAGTGGACCGGGACAGGGCCAGCCCCAGCATTTT.

The V and J genes are TRBV2 and TRBJ1-2; the match to TRBD1 covers 7 bases. The CDR3 consists of 15 residues. Looked up from germline, CDR1 is SNHLY and CDR2 is FYNNEI. V dropped 2 bases and J dropped 4; count of bases not matched to a gene: 7. The CDR3 DNA reads as TGTGCCAGCAGTGAACAAAGACAGGGTCCCTATGGCTACACCTTC. It yields the protein CASSEQRQGPYGYTF.

The CDR3 region is CASSLSSTQFNSNEQFF. The CDR3 DNA is TGTGCCAGCAGCTTATCCTCGACTCAATTCAATTCCAATGAGCAGTTCTTC. The gene calls are TRBV7-3 and TRBJ2-1; D gene ambiguous. V shed 2 bases and J shed 6 bases, with 20 bases lying between them. Per germline, CDR1 SGHTA and CDR2 FQGTGA. This CDR3 has 17 residues.

The chain recombines TRBV30 with TRBJ2-3, with D possibly matching TRBD1 (5 bases). The CDR3 runs to 14 residues. V lost 1 base and J lost 4, with 12 bases in between. Germline V gene sequence: CDR1 GTSNPN, CDR2 SVGIG (reference sequence). CDR3 in amino acids: CAWSDWQGADTQYF. In DNA form, the CDR3 reads TGTGCCTGGAGTGATTGGCAGGGCGCAGATACGCAGTATTTT. Full variable domain (outside the CDR3, taken from reference TRBV30 and TRBJ2-3): SQTIHQWPATLVQPVGSPLSLECTVEGTSNPNLYWYRQAAGRGLQLLFYSVGIGQISSEVPQNLSASRPQDRQFILSSKKLLLSDSGFYLCAWSDWQGADTQYFGPGTRLTVL.

This clone was seen only a few times. The rearrangement joins TRBV3-1 (or the pseudogene TRBV3-2) to TRBJ1-1; D is perhaps TRBD1 (5 bases). Germline V lookup: CDR1 LGHDT, CDR2 YNNKEL (reference sequence). There are 16 residues in the CDR3. Trimming left V 5 bases short and J 4 bases short, with 20 bases between. The CDR3 protein is CASSAGGQGRSTEAFF. The CDR3 DNA sequence: TGTGCCAGCAGCGCTGGCGGCCAGGGTAGGAGCACTGAAGCTTTCTTT.

J is TRBJ2-1 and V is TRBV12-5; 7 nucleotides agree with TRBD2. From germline, CDR1 is LGHNT and CDR2 FRNRAP. The CDR3 sequence is 13 residues long. Trimming cost V 0 bases and J 12 bases; bases outside gene matches: 5. The CDR3 DNA reads as TGTGCTAGTGGTTTGGTAACGACGGGGGGGCAGTTCTTC. Its translation: CASGLVTTGGQFF.

This clone was observed at least ten times. The chain is built from TRBV7-2 and TRBJ2-1; TRBD2 agrees at 8 bases. Germline V CDR1 and CDR2: SGHTA, FQGNSA. Losses at the gene ends were 6 bases for V and 7 bases for J; bases not matched to a gene: 11. The CDR3 has 15 amino acids. CDR3 bases: TGTGCCAGCAGACCGCCGGGGGGGCCGGTTAATGAGCAGTTCTTC. Residues: CASRPPGGPVNEQFF.

The genes are TRBV27 and TRBJ2-5, with D possibly TRBD2 on 7 matching bases. Germline V CDR1 and CDR2: MNHEY, SMNVEV (reference sequence). The CDR3 covers 15 residues. V lost 5 bases to trimming and J lost 5 bases, with 18 bases between them. CDR3 in DNA: TGTGCCAGCAGTCCAGAGGGGGGGGGCTCGGAGACCCAGTACTTC. Translated: CASSPEGGGSETQYF.

This clone was observed a handful of times. The rearrangement uses TRBV19 and TRBJ2-1; D may be TRBD2 (5 bases). With 3 bases removed from V and 4 bases from J, the gap between germline ends came to 10 bases. Germline V lookup: CDR1 LNHDA, CDR2 SQIVND (reference sequence). CDR3 size: 14 residues. CDR3: CASSIDRGYNEQFF. For the CDR3, the DNA is TGTGCCAGTAGTATCGACCGGGGTTACAATGAGCAGTTCTTC.

The J gene is TRBJ1-5, the V gene TRBV2; D not certain. The CDR3 covers 14 residues. The germline gives CDR1 SNHLY, CDR2 FYNNEI. Between the trimmed V and J ends, which lost 6 bases and 0 bases, there was a span of 9 bases. CDR3 sequence reads: CASRAQISNQPQHF. DNA for the CDR3: TGTGCCAGCAGGGCACAGATTAGCAATCAGCCCCAGCATTTT.

The chain uses TRBV7-9 and TRBJ2-1, with D possibly being TRBD1 (7 bases). This CDR3 is 15 amino acids long. Germline values: CDR1 SEHNR, CDR2 FQNEAQ (reference sequence). V was shortened by 2 bases and J by 6 bases, with 14 bases between the two germline ends. The CDR3 sequence is CASSLRGQGGNEQFF. DNA for the CDR3: TGTGCCAGCAGCTTAAGGGGTCAGGGGGGCAATGAGCAGTTCTTC.